The rows below give T cell receptor beta chains drawn from one sample of a study of human T cells and chemical hapten exposure. TCRdb reanalysed the 5' RACE reads using MiXCR and keeps one entry per CDR3 protein. This sample yields roughly 110,000 distinct CDR3 sequences, of which around a fifth are seen a single time; about 3% belongs to the top ten. Receptors were obtained from a human donor in good health. CDR3s include the opening cysteine and the closing phenylalanine or tryptophan. The D gene is left open where the match is weak. Rows give clone size only sometimes, using once, few, many, or a class for an expanded clone.

few - TRBJ2-4 TRBV7-4 CASSPPRCSLRAKNIQYF TGTGCCAGCAGCCCACCCCGGTGTTCCTTGCGGGCCAAAAACATTCAGTACTTC
- TRBD2 TRBJ2-5 TRBV9 CASSVASGSMETQYF TGTGCCAGCAGCGTGGCTAGCGGGAGCATGGAGACCCAGTACTTC
- - TRBJ2-5 TRBV7-3 CASSLGSASKIETQYF TGTGCCAGCAGCTTAGGATCAGCTAGCAAGATAGAGACCCAGTACTTC
few TRBD2 TRBJ2-7 TRBV6-5 CASQRLAGPYEQYF TGTGCCAGCCAGCGACTAGCGGGCCCCTACGAGCAGTACTTC
few - TRBJ1-6 TRBV7-2 CASTSHSPLHF TGTGCCAGCACCTCCCATTCACCCCTCCACTTT
- TRBD1 TRBJ2-3 TRBV27 CASSWTGKADTQYF TGTGCCAGCAGTTGGACAGGGAAGGCAGATACGCAGTATTTT
- TRBD2 TRBJ2-5 TRBV27 CASHRAGGRETQYF TGTGCCAGCCACCGGGCGGGGGGTAGAGAGACCCAGTACTTC
few - TRBJ2-2 TRBV18 CASSPWETGELFF TGTGCCAGCTCACCATGGGAGACCGGGGAGCTGTTTTTT
- TRBD2 TRBJ2-3 TRBV11-3 CASSSNGRASTDTQYF TGTGCCAGCAGCTCAAATGGGAGGGCAAGCACAGATACGCAGTATTTT
few - TRBJ2-7 TRBV3-1 CASSQDGGGQQYF TGTGCCAGCAGCCAAGATGGGGGAGGTCAGCAGTACTTC
few TRBD2 TRBJ2-5 TRBV12-3/TRBV12-4 CASSTSGRGLETQYF TGTGCCAGCAGCACTAGCGGGAGAGGACTTGAGACCCAGTACTTC
many TRBD1 TRBJ1-3 TRBV4-2 CASSQLTGGNTIYF TGTGCCAGCAGCCAGCTGACAGGGGGAAACACCATATATTTT
few - TRBJ2-5 TRBV7-9 CASSLVQGQTQYF TGTGCCAGCAGCTTAGTCCAGGGGCAGACCCAGTACTTC
- - TRBJ2-3 TRBV7-2 CASSKPQQAGTDTQYF TGTGCCAGCAGCAAGCCCCAACAGGCTGGGACAGATACGCAGTATTTT
- - TRBJ2-6 TRBV28 CASSYGSSGANVLTF TGTGCCAGCAGTTACGGTAGCTCTGGGGCCAACGTCCTGACTTTC
- TRBD1 TRBJ1-1 TRBV7-2 CASSLDGTGGVYTEAFF TGTGCCAGCAGCTTAGATGGGACAGGGGGAGTGTACACTGAAGCTTTCTTT
few - TRBJ1-1 TRBV4-1 CASSQVGETEAFF TGCGCCAGCAGCCAAGTAGGTGAAACTGAAGCTTTCTTT
few TRBD1 TRBJ1-5 TRBV15 CATSRVDRDHQPQHF TGTGCCACCAGCAGAGTAGACAGGGACCATCAGCCCCAGCATTTT
many TRBD2 TRBJ2-2 TRBV5-4 CASEAWTSGISAGELFF TGTGCCAGCGAAGCCTGGACTAGCGGGATCTCGGCCGGGGAGCTGTTTTTT
- TRBD2 TRBJ2-1 TRBV24-1 CATSDSVTSGIRNEQFF TGTGCCACCAGTGATTCCGTGACTAGCGGGATAAGAAATGAGCAGTTCTTC
- - TRBJ2-1 TRBV7-3 CASSRGRNNEQFF TGTGCCAGCAGCCGAGGACGGAACAATGAGCAGTTCTTC
few - TRBJ2-7 TRBV30 CAWSVLITSPGEQYF TGTGCCTGGAGTGTACTTATAACCTCCCCGGGGGAGCAGTACTTC
few TRBD1 TRBJ1-2 TRBV12-3/TRBV12-4 CASSRTGRDYGYTF TGTGCCAGCAGTCGGACAGGTCGAGACTATGGCTACACCTTC
once - TRBJ2-3 TRBV5-1 CATRWTVTDTQYF TGCGCCACCAGATGGACAGTCACAGATACGCAGTATTTT
- - TRBJ1-5 TRBV6-2/TRBV6-3 CASSTSRWNQPQHF TGTGCCAGCAGTACCTCGAGATGGAATCAGCCCCAGCATTTT
- - TRBJ1-1 TRBV12-3/TRBV12-4 CASTLPPLNTEAFF TGTGCCAGCACCCTCCCCCCATTGAACACTGAAGCTTTCTTT
- TRBD2 TRBJ2-7 TRBV20-1 CSAGSSGSEQYF TGCAGTGCTGGATCTAGCGGGAGCGAGCAGTACTTC
few TRBD1 TRBJ2-3 TRBV13 CASSRQGATDTQYF TGTGCCAGCAGCCGACAGGGCGCGACAGATACGCAGTATTTT
few TRBD1 TRBJ2-3 TRBV7-9 CASRGQGNTQYF TGTGCCAGCAGGGGACAGGGGAATACGCAGTATTTT
- - TRBJ2-3 TRBV20-1 CSARDLRGPTDTQYF TGCAGTGCTAGAGATCTGCGGGGTCCCACAGATACGCAGTATTTT
- - TRBJ2-5 TRBV6-5 CATWNRPDKETQYF TGTGCCACCTGGAACCGGCCCGACAAAGAGACCCAGTACTTC
- TRBD2 TRBJ2-7 TRBV20-1 CSAGTPRGGDGGEQYF TGCAGTGCTGGGACCCCGCGGGGGGGGGACGGGGGCGAGCAGTACTTC
- - TRBJ2-2 TRBV18 CASSGRQADFAGELFF TGTGCCAGCTCCGGCAGACAGGCTGATTTCGCCGGGGAGCTGTTTTTT
- - TRBJ1-1 TRBV11-2 CASSSTLGRRRGTEAFF TGTGCCAGCAGCTCCACTCTGGGGAGACGGAGGGGCACTGAAGCTTTCTTT
- - TRBJ2-3 TRBV14 CASSQPGRQEATDTQYF TGTGCCAGCAGCCAGCCCGGACGACAGGAAGCCACAGATACGCAGTATTTT
- TRBD1 TRBJ1-2 TRBV5-1 CASSLGTGGSGDTF TGCGCCAGCAGCTTAGGGACAGGGGGCTCTGGCGACACCTTC
few TRBD1 TRBJ2-6 TRBV5-1 CASSLEGRGRISGANVLTF TGCGCCAGCAGCTTGGAAGGCAGGGGGCGAATCTCTGGGGCCAACGTCCTGACTTTC
few - TRBJ1-1 TRBV7-9 CASSLVGDTEAFF TGTGCCAGCAGCTTAGTCGGCGACACTGAAGCTTTCTTT
- TRBD1 TRBJ2-7 TRBV20-1 CSAPGQGAREQYF TGCAGTGCTCCCGGACAGGGGGCGCGTGAGCAGTACTTC
- - TRBJ1-3 TRBV30 CAWSLEPRFSGNTIYF TGTGCCTGGAGTTTGGAACCTCGGTTCTCTGGAAACACCATATATTTT
- - TRBJ2-5 TRBV7-9 CASSLALGKGRETQYF TGTGCCAGCAGCTTAGCGCTGGGAAAGGGGAGAGAGACCCAGTACTTC
many - TRBJ2-1 TRBV10-3 CAISPLARGQFF TGTGCCATCAGTCCCCTGGCGCGTGGGCAGTTCTTC
few TRBD2 TRBJ2-3 TRBV11-3 CASSLVAGSSTDTQYF TGTGCCAGCAGCTTAGTAGCGGGATCTAGCACAGATACGCAGTATTTT
- - TRBJ2-2 TRBV27 CASRTGVRAGELFF TGTGCCAGCCGGACGGGAGTCCGGGCCGGGGAGCTGTTTTTT
- - TRBJ2-3 TRBV28 CASDKVDPPDTQYF TGTGCCAGCGATAAAGTGGACCCGCCGGATACGCAGTATTTT
few TRBD2 TRBJ2-7 TRBV6-2/TRBV6-3 CASSYQREGWYF TGTGCCAGCAGTTACCAGCGGGAGGGTTGGTACTTC
- - TRBJ2-4 TRBV20-1 CSARLVAKNIQYF TGCAGTGCTAGACTGGTAGCCAAAAACATTCAGTACTTC
few - TRBJ2-7 TRBV14 CASSQEAQTRYEQYF TGTGCCAGCAGCCAAGAAGCCCAGACCAGATACGAGCAGTACTTC
- - TRBJ1-1 TRBV29-1 CSVDPLKAFF TGCAGCGTTGACCCCCTTAAGGCTTTCTTT
- - TRBJ2-7 TRBV7-9 CASRDSGTYEQYF TGTGCCAGCAGGGATAGCGGAACCTACGAGCAGTACTTC
- TRBD1 TRBJ1-1 TRBV27 CASSYTGGAISFF TGTGCCAGCAGTTATACAGGGGGCGCGATATCTTTCTTT
- - TRBJ1-2 TRBV27 CASSPRASNYGYTF TGTGCCAGCAGTCCCCGCGCCAGTAACTATGGCTACACCTTC
- TRBD1 TRBJ2-7 TRBV10-1 CATSNRDSRYEQYF TGCGCCACCTCCAACCGGGACAGTCGCTACGAGCAGTACTTC
once TRBD2 TRBJ2-1 TRBV7-3 CASSPTGTRGNEQFF TGTGCCAGCAGCCCTACCGGGACTAGGGGTAATGAGCAGTTCTTC
few - TRBJ1-5 TRBV19 CASSMGQGRAVQPQHF TGTGCCAGTAGTATGGGTCAGGGGAGGGCTGTTCAGCCCCAGCATTTT
- TRBD2 TRBJ2-2 TRBV20-1 CSASRLAGDDGELFF TGCAGTGCTAGTAGACTAGCGGGAGACGACGGGGAGCTGTTTTTT
few TRBD2 TRBJ2-1 TRBV7-3 CASSSRLAGKHNEQFF TGTGCCAGCAGCTCCCGACTAGCGGGAAAACACAATGAGCAGTTCTTC
few TRBD1 TRBJ1-1 TRBV5-1 CASRNRARGPEAFF TGCGCCAGCAGGAACAGGGCAAGGGGGCCTGAAGCTTTCTTT